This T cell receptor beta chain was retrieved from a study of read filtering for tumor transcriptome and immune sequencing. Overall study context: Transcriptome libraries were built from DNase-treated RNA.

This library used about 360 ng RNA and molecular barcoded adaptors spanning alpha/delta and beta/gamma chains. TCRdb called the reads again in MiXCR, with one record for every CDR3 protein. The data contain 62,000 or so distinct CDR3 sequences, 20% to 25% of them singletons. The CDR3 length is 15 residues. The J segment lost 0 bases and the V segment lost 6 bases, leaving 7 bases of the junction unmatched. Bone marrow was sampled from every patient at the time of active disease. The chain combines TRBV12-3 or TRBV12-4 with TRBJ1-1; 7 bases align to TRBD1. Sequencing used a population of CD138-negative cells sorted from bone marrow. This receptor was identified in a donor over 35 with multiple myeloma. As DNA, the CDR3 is TGTGCCAGCAGCGAACAGGGGACTTTGAACACTGAAGCTTTCTTT. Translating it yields CASSEQGTLNTEAFF.